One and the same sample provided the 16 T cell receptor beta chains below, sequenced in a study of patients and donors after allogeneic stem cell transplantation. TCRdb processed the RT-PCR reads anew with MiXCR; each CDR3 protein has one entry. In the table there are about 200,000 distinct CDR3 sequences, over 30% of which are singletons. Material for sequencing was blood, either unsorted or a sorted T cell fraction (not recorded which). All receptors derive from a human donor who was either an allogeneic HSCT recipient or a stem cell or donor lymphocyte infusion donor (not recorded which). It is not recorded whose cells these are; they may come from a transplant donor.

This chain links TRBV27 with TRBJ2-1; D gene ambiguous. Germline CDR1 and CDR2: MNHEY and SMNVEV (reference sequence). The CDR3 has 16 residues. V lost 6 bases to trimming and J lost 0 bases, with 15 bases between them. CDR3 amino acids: CASRIGPALSYNEQFF. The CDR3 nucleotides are TGTGCCAGCAGAATCGGCCCGGCGCTCTCCTACAATGAGCAGTTCTTC.

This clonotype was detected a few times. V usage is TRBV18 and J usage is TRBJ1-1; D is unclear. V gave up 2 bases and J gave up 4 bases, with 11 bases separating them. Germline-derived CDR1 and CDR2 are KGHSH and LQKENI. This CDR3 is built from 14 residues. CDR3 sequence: CASSPDLERTEAFF. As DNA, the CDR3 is TGTGCCAGCTCACCAGACCTGGAACGCACTGAAGCTTTCTTT.

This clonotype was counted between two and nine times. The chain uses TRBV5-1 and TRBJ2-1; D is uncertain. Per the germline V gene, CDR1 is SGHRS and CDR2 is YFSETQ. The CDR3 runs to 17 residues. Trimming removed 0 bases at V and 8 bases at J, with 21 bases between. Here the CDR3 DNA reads TGCGCCAGCAGCTTGGCCCAGGCCCTTTCCGCAATGGATGAGCAGTTCTTC. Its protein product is CASSLAQALSAMDEQFF.

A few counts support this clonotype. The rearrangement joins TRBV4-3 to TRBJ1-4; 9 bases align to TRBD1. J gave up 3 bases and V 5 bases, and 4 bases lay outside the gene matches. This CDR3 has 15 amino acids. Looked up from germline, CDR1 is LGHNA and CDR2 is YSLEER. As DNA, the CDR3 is TGCGCCAGCAGCTTAACAGGGGGCTCTAATGAAAAACTGTTTTTT. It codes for CASSLTGGSNEKLFF.

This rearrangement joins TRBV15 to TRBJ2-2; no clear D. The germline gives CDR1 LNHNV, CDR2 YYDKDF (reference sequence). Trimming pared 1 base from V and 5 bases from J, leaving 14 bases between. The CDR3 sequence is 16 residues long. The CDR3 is CATSRGSGQITGELFF. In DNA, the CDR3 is TGTGCCACCAGCAGAGGTTCGGGCCAGATAACCGGGGAGCTGTTTTTT.

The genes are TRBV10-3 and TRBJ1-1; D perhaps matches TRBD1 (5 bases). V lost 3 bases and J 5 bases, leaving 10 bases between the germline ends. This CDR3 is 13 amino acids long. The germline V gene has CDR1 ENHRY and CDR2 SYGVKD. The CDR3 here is CAISERGRTEAFF. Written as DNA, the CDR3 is TGTGCCATCAGTGAAAGGGGCAGGACTGAAGCTTTCTTT.

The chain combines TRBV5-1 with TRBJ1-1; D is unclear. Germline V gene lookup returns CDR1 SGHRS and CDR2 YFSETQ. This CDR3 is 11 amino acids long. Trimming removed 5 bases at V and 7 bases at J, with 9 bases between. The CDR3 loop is CASSLKSEAFF. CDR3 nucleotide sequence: TGCGCCAGCAGTTTGAAGAGTGAAGCTTTCTTT.

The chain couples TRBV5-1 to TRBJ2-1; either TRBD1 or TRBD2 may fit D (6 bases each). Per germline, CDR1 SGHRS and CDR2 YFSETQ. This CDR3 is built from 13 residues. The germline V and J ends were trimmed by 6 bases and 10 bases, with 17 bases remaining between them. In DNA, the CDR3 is TGCGCCAGCATCGACGGGGGCACAGGGGAGCAGTTCTTC. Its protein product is CASIDGGTGEQFF.

The CDR3 is CATNPGGATYNEQFF. The DNA of the CDR3 is TGTGCCACCAATCCCGGGGGGGCCACCTACAATGAGCAGTTCTTC. The V gene is TRBV12-3 or TRBV12-4, the J gene TRBJ2-1; 8 bases are shared with TRBD2. The ends lost 10 bases at V and 2 bases at J; junction bases unmatched: 10. The CDR3 runs to 15 residues.

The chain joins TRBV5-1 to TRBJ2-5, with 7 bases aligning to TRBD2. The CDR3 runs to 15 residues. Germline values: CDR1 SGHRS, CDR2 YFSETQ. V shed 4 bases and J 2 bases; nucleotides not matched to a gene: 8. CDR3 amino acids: CASSLEGGGQETQYF. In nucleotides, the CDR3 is TGCGCCAGCAGCCTAGAGGGCGGGGGTCAAGAGACCCAGTACTTC.

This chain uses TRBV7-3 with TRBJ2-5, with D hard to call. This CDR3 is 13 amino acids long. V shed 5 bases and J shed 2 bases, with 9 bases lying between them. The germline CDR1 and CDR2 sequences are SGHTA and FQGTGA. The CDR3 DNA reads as TGTGCCAGCAGCCGTGGGGTACAAGAGACCCAGTACTTC. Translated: CASSRGVQETQYF.

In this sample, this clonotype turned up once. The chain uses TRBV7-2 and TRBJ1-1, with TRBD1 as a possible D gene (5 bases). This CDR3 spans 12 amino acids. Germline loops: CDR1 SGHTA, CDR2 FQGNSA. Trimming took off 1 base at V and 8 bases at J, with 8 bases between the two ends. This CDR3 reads CASSLVGLEAFF. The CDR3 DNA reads TGTGCCAGCAGCTTAGTGGGACTGGAAGCTTTCTTT.

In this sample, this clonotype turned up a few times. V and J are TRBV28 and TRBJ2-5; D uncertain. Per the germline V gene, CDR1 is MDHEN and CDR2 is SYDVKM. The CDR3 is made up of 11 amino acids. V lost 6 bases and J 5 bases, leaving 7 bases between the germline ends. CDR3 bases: TGTGCCAGCAGGTTAAGGGAGACCCAGTACTTC. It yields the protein CASRLRETQYF.

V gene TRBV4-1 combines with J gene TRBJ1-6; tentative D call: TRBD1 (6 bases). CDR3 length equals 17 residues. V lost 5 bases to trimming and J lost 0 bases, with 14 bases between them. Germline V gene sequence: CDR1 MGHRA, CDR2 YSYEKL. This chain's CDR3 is CASSGDTGSSYNSPLHF. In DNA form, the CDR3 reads TGCGCCAGCAGCGGGGACACAGGGAGCTCCTATAATTCACCCCTCCACTTT.

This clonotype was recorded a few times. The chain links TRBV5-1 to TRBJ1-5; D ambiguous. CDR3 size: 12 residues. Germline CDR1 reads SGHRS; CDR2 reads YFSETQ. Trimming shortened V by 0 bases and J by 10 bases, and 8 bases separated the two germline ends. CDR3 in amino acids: CASSLDGFPQHF. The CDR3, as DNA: TGCGCCAGCAGCTTGGATGGTTTCCCCCAGCATTTT. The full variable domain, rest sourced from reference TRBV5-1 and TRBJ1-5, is KAGVTQTPRYLIKTRGQQVTLSCSPISGHRSVSWYQQTPGQGLQFLFEYFSETQRNKGNFPGRFSGRQFSNSRSEMNVSTLELGDSALYLCASSLDGFPQHFGDGTRLSIL.

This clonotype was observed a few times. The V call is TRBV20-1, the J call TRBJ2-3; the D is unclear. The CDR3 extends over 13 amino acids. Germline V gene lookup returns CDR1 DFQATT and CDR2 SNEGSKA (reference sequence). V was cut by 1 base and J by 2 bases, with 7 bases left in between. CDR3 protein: CSARGGTTDTQYF. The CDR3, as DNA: TGCAGTGCTAGAGGAGGAACCACAGATACGCAGTATTTT.